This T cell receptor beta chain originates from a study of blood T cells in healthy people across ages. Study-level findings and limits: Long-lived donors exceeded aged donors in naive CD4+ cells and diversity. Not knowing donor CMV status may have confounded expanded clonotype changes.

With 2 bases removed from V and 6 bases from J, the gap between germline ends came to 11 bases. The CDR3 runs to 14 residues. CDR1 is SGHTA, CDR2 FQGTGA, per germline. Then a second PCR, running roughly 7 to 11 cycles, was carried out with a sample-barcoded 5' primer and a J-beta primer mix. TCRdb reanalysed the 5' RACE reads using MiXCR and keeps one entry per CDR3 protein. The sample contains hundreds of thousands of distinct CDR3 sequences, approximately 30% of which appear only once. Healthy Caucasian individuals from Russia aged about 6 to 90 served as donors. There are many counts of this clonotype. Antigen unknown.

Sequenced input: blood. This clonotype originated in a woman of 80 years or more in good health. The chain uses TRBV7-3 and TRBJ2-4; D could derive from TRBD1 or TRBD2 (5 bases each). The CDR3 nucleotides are TGTGCCAGCAGCTTACCGGGGCCCACAAACATTCAGTACTTC. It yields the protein CASSLPGPTNIQYF.